This is a list of T cell receptor beta chains from one sample in a study of shared clonotypes between healthy human individuals. The data were produced by immunoSEQ multiplex PCR, yet TCRdb's version contains in-frame clones alone and is incomplete. The repertoire holds about 1,800,000 clones, roughly 95% seen once, with less than 1.5% in the top ten. Material for sequencing was naive CD8+ T cells sorted from blood. These receptors were obtained from a man aged 18 to 35 in good health. Both conserved end residues are part of each CDR3. D genes are given only for firm matches. Not every row has a clone size; where given, it reads once, few, many or a size class.

clone_size d_call j_call v_call cdr3_nt cdr3_aa
few - TRBJ1-2 TRBV6-5 TGTGCCACGACGGGACACGAAAACTATGGCTACACCTTC CATTGHENYGYTF
- - TRBJ2-7 TRBV21-1 TGTGCCAGCAGCAAAGCAAGGGAATTTCACCCCGAGCAGTACTTC CASSKAREFHPEQYF
- TRBD1 TRBJ1-1 TRBV4-1 TGCGCCAGCAGCCAAGCCAGGGGGGAAGCTTTCTTT CASSQARGEAFF
- - TRBJ2-2 TRBV27 TGTGCCAGCAGACTGAGAGGGACCGGGGAGCTGTTTTTT CASRLRGTGELFF
- - TRBJ2-7 TRBV9 TGTGCCAGCAGCGTATCACCAACCTACGAGCAGTACTTC CASSVSPTYEQYF
- - TRBJ2-1 TRBV4-1 TGCGCCAGCAGCCAAGATTGGACCGAATCCTACAATGAGCAGTTCTTC CASSQDWTESYNEQFF
- - TRBJ2-7 TRBV5-6 TGTGCCAGCAGCTTGGCCATGGCAGGGTCCCACGAGCAGTACTTC CASSLAMAGSHEQYF
- - TRBJ2-7 TRBV12-5 TGTGCTAGTGGGATGACAGGTGGAGCCTACGAGCAGTACTTC CASGMTGGAYEQYF
once - TRBJ2-1 TRBV4-3 TGCGCCAGCAGCCAAGATCTAGTCTACAATGAGCAGTTCTTC CASSQDLVYNEQFF
- - TRBJ2-7 TRBV10-3 TGTGCCACCGGGAGTAGGGGAACCTACGAGCAGTACTTC CATGSRGTYEQYF
- - TRBJ1-1 TRBV6-1 TGTGCCAGCAGCCGCGGGACATTCCCAGCTTTCTTT CASSRGTFPAFF
- - TRBJ1-2 TRBV18 TGTGCCAGCTCACCGCCGAAGGGGGGTTGGTATGGCTACACCTTC CASSPPKGGWYGYTF
- TRBD1 TRBJ2-5 TRBV7-9 TGTGCCAGCAGCTCCCTGGACAGGGGAAGGGAGACCCAGTACTTC CASSSLDRGRETQYF
- TRBD1 TRBJ2-1 TRBV10-3 TGTGCCATCAGTGACCCGGACAGGTGGTTCGACAATGAGCAGTTCTTC CAISDPDRWFDNEQFF
- - TRBJ1-1 TRBV6-5 TGTGCCAGCAGCCCGGATTTCTCTCTCACTGAAGCTTTCTTT CASSPDFSLTEAFF
- - TRBJ2-7 TRBV11-2 TGTGCCAGCACCCTAGCTTATCCGAGCTCCTACGAGCAGTACTTC CASTLAYPSSYEQYF
- TRBD1 TRBJ1-1 TRBV2 TGTGCCAGCAGCCAGGGGGTCACTGAAGCTTTCTTT CASSQGVTEAFF
- - TRBJ1-4 TRBV19 TGTGCCAGTAGTATCGGGGGGTTCGGCGAAAAACTGTTTTTT CASSIGGFGEKLFF
- - TRBJ2-7 TRBV6-1 TGTGCCAGCAGTGAGGGCGACACTTTCAGCTCCTACGAGCAGTACTTC CASSEGDTFSSYEQYF
- - TRBJ2-5 TRBV12-5 TGTGCTAGTGGCCTCCGGGACTACCAAGAGACCCAGTACTTC CASGLRDYQETQYF
- - TRBJ1-1 TRBV29-1 TGCAGCGTTGAAGACGGACAGAACACTGAAGCTTTCTTT CSVEDGQNTEAFF
- - TRBJ2-7 TRBV5-4 TGTGCCAGCAGTTTGACTGGGAACGAGCAGTACTTC CASSLTGNEQYF
- - TRBJ2-7 TRBV27 TGTGCCAGCAGTTTCTCTGGACCTCAGTACGAGCAGTACTTC CASSFSGPQYEQYF
- - TRBJ2-7 TRBV6-5 TGTGCCAGCAGTCCTAGCGATTCCTACGAGCAGTACTTC CASSPSDSYEQYF
- TRBD2 TRBJ2-3 TRBV9 TGTGCCAGCAGCCCAAGCGGGAGGGGAGGAGATACGCAGTATTTT CASSPSGRGGDTQYF
- TRBD2 TRBJ2-3 TRBV10-3 TGTGCCATCAGTGGTAGCGGGGGGCTGGCTAGCACAGATACGCAGTATTTT CAISGSGGLASTDTQYF
- - TRBJ2-7 TRBV21-1 TGTGCCAGCAGCAAAGATGGACATGCCTACGAGCAGTACTTC CASSKDGHAYEQYF
- TRBD2 TRBJ2-7 TRBV4-3 TGCGCCAGCAGCCAAGCCCAAGGGGAGGGGAGCCCCTACGAGCAGTACTTC CASSQAQGEGSPYEQYF
- - TRBJ1-1 TRBV11-2 TGTGCCAGCGGGGACTTCCAGAACACTGAAGCTTTCTTT CASGDFQNTEAFF
- TRBD2 TRBJ2-1 TRBV5-4 TGTGCCAGCAGCTTGGGGCTAGCGGAGTCCTACAATGAGCAGTTCTTC CASSLGLAESYNEQFF
once - TRBJ2-3 TRBV5-1 TGCGCCAGCAGCTACTCAGGTTCAGATACGCAGTATTTT CASSYSGSDTQYF
- - TRBJ1-1 TRBV7-9 TGTGCCAGCAGACCCACGGGACCGAACACTGAAGCTTTCTTT CASRPTGPNTEAFF
- TRBD1 TRBJ2-7 TRBV27 TGTGCCAGCAGTGTGACAGGGGGCTTCGCTTACGAGCAGTACTTC CASSVTGGFAYEQYF
- - TRBJ2-7 TRBV4-1 TGCGCCAGCAGCCAAGGCCCGGGTGTCTACGAGCAGTACTTC CASSQGPGVYEQYF
- - TRBJ2-2 TRBV15 TGTGCCACCAGCAGAGCCGTAACGTTCACCGGGGAGCTGTTTTTT CATSRAVTFTGELFF